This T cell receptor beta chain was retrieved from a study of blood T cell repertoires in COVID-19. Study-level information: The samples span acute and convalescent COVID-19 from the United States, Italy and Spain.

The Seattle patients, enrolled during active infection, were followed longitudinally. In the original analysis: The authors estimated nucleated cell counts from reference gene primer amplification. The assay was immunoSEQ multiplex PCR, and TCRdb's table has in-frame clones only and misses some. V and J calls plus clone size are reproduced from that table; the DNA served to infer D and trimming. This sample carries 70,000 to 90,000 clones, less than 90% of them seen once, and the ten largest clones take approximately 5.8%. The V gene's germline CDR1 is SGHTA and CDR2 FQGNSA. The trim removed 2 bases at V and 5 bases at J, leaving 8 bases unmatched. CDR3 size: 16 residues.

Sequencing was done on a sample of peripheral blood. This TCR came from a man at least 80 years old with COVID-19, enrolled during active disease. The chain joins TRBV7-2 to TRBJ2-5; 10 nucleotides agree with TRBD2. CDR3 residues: CASSLQAGGAGETQYF. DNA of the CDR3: TGTGCCAGCAGCTTACAAGCGGGAGGGGCCGGGGAGACCCAGTACTTC.